Listed below are T cell receptor beta chains from one sample, sequenced in a study of CD8+ T cells in alopecia areata. Clones were read by immunoSEQ multiplex PCR, and TCRdb kept only the in-frame ones, dropping some. The table records about 200,000 clones, 50% to 60% of them present only once. Sample: CD4+ T cells sorted from blood, taken at week 0. The source of these receptors is a human donor with alopecia areata. Each CDR3 is given with its conserved first and last residue. Fields, in order: D gene, V gene, clone size, J gene, CDR3 protein, CDR3 DNA. A D gene is named only where the DNA matches it firmly. Clone size is not always given. Where it is, it says once, few, many or a class for expanded clones.

>NA|TRBV9|NA|TRBJ2-7
CASSVGPGADEQYF
TGTGCCAGCAGCGTAGGCCCAGGGGCGGACGAGCAGTACTTC
>TRBD1|TRBV9|NA|TRBJ1-2
CASSGTTGVWYTF
TGTGCCAGCAGCGGCACTACAGGGGTTTGGTACACCTTC
>TRBD1|TRBV18|NA|TRBJ2-7
CASSPQTGSDEQYF
TGTGCCAGCTCACCACAGACAGGGAGCGACGAGCAGTACTTC
>NA|TRBV23-1|NA|TRBJ1-1
CASSQGNTEAFF
TGCGCCAGCTCTCAGGGGAACACTGAAGCTTTCTTT
>NA|TRBV6-1|NA|TRBJ2-1
CASSEAVGGVTYNEQFF
TGTGCCAGCAGTGAAGCAGTAGGCGGGGTAACCTACAATGAGCAGTTCTTC
>TRBD2|TRBV4-1|NA|TRBJ2-3
CASSHPLPKRDTDTQYF
TGCGCCAGCAGCCATCCCCTTCCAAAGCGGGACACAGATACGCAGTATTTT
>NA|TRBV4-1|once|TRBJ1-1
CASREQGLNTEAFF
TGCGCCAGCAGGGAACAGGGACTGAACACTGAAGCTTTCTTT
>TRBD2|TRBV7-9|NA|TRBJ2-5
CASIREGTETQYF
TGTGCCAGCATCCGGGAGGGGACAGAGACCCAGTACTTC
>TRBD2|TRBV29-1|NA|TRBJ2-1
CSLGAAGGGYEQFF
TGCAGCCTCGGGGCAGCGGGAGGAGGTTATGAGCAGTTCTTC
>TRBD2|TRBV2|once|TRBJ2-1
CASSERLAGGYNEQFF
TGTGCCAGCAGTGAAAGACTAGCGGGAGGATACAATGAGCAGTTCTTC
>NA|TRBV7-9|few|TRBJ2-1
CASSGQSYNEQFF
TGTGCCAGCAGCGGACAGAGCTACAATGAGCAGTTCTTC
>TRBD1|TRBV30|NA|TRBJ2-2
CAWSVLGGIFPGELFF
TGTGCCTGGAGTGTACTAGGGGGCATCTTCCCCGGGGAGCTGTTTTTT
>NA|TRBV1|NA|TRBJ1-1
CTSTPGQAMNTEAFF
TGCACCAGCACCCCAGGACAGGCGATGAACACTGAAGCTTTCTTT
>NA|TRBV5-1|NA|TRBJ2-5
CASSLAGMSGPQETQYF
TGCGCCAGCAGCTTGGCCGGGATGTCAGGACCTCAAGAGACCCAGTACTTC
>TRBD1|TRBV7-9|NA|TRBJ2-7
CASSLGDRGFYEQYF
TGTGCCAGCAGCTTAGGGGACAGGGGATTCTACGAGCAGTACTTC
>TRBD2|TRBV7-2|few|TRBJ2-1
CASSFTSGAFNEQFF
TGTGCCAGCAGCTTCACTAGCGGGGCATTCAATGAGCAGTTCTTC
>TRBD1|TRBV2|NA|TRBJ2-5
CASRPGTGSGGETQYF
TGTGCCAGCAGACCCGGGACAGGGTCAGGGGGGGAGACCCAGTACTTC
>TRBD1|TRBV7-9|NA|TRBJ2-7
CASSDGTGGQQYF
TGTGCCAGCAGCGATGGGACAGGGGGACAGCAGTACTTC
>TRBD1|TRBV30|NA|TRBJ1-4
CAWIDPGGEFKTANEKLFF
TGTGCCTGGATAGATCCAGGGGGCGAATTTAAAACGGCTAATGAAAAACTGTTTTTT
>NA|TRBV29-1|NA|TRBJ2-7
CSVVPGGHEQYF
TGCAGCGTTGTACCGGGTGGCCACGAGCAGTACTTC
>NA|TRBV6-4|NA|TRBJ2-1
CASSEFLRSSYNEQFF
TGTGCCAGCAGTGAGTTCCTCCGGAGCTCCTACAATGAGCAGTTCTTC
>NA|TRBV6-5|NA|TRBJ2-3
CASSRSISADTQYF
TGTGCCAGCAGCAGATCCATCTCAGCAGATACGCAGTATTTT
>NA|TRBV29-1|NA|TRBJ1-3
CSVVGGGNTIYF
TGCAGCGTTGTGGGAGGTGGAAACACCATATATTTT
>TRBD2|TRBV9|NA|TRBJ2-3
CASSVLTSGLTDTQYF
TGTGCCAGCAGCGTCCTCACTAGCGGACTCACAGATACGCAGTATTTT
>NA|TRBV2|NA|TRBJ2-3
CASSSGGTDTQYF
TGTGCCAGCAGTTCCGGGGGCACAGATACGCAGTATTTT
>TRBD1|TRBV18|NA|TRBJ1-1
CASSLTGLNTEAFF
TGTGCCAGCTCACTGACAGGGTTGAACACTGAAGCTTTCTTT
>NA|TRBV27|NA|TRBJ1-6
CASSLSHPPGVYNSPLHF
TGTGCCAGCAGTTTATCTCATCCGCCAGGGGTCTATAATTCACCCCTCCACTTT
>TRBD2|TRBV5-1|NA|TRBJ2-3
CASSLSSGRVTDTQYF
TGCGCCAGCAGCTTGTCTAGCGGAAGGGTTACAGATACGCAGTATTTT
>NA|TRBV30|NA|TRBJ1-2
CAWSVFGDGYTF
TGTGCCTGGAGTGTATTCGGGGACGGCTACACCTTC
>NA|TRBV27|NA|TRBJ2-3
CASSFGLASTDTQYF
TGTGCCAGCAGTTTCGGGCTAGCGAGCACAGATACGCAGTATTTT
>NA|TRBV23-1|few|TRBJ2-7
CASSQYSCGYSYEQYF
TGCGCCAGCAGTCAATATAGCTGCGGATACTCCTACGAGCAGTACTTC
>NA|TRBV12-5|NA|TRBJ2-1
CASGSIRGQQFF
TGTGCTAGTGGCTCAATAAGGGGACAGCAGTTCTTC
>TRBD2|TRBV4-1|NA|TRBJ2-7
CASSQYDGRIYEQYF
TGCGCCAGCAGCCAATATGACGGGAGGATCTACGAGCAGTACTTC
>NA|TRBV6-1|few|TRBJ1-5
CASSDHRPPQHF
TGTGCCAGCAGTGACCACAGGCCGCCCCAGCATTTT
>TRBD1|TRBV27|NA|TRBJ1-4
CASSFGGQGVEKLFF
TGTGCCAGCAGTTTTGGGGGACAGGGCGTGGAAAAACTGTTTTTT
>NA|TRBV29-1|NA|TRBJ2-1
CSVEGGESSYNEQFF
TGCAGCGTTGAAGGGGGCGAGAGCTCCTACAATGAGCAGTTCTTC
>NA|TRBV19|NA|TRBJ1-5
CASVPGVNQPQHF
TGTGCCAGTGTCCCCGGAGTCAATCAGCCCCAGCATTTT
>TRBD2|TRBV4-1|NA|TRBJ2-7
CASRPSGSPYEQYF
TGCGCCAGCAGACCTAGCGGGAGCCCGTACGAGCAGTACTTC
>TRBD2|TRBV29-1|few|TRBJ2-1
CSVVTSGRLRGNEQFF
TGCAGCGTTGTAACTAGCGGGAGGCTCAGGGGGAATGAGCAGTTCTTC
>NA|TRBV5-1|NA|TRBJ1-2
CASREANYGYTF
TGCGCCAGCAGGGAAGCAAACTATGGCTACACCTTC
>NA|TRBV7-2|few|TRBJ1-1
CASSFRKDNTEAFF
TGTGCCAGCAGTTTTAGGAAGGACAACACTGAAGCTTTCTTT
>NA|TRBV15|NA|TRBJ2-2
CATSVQGLNTGELFF
TGTGCCACCAGCGTACAGGGTTTGAACACCGGGGAGCTGTTTTTT
>TRBD1|TRBV5-1|NA|TRBJ2-1
CASSFRTGLDEQFF
TGCGCCAGCAGCTTTCGGACAGGGTTGGATGAGCAGTTCTTC